The sequence of this TCR beta chain was determined in a study of OX40 agonist ivuxolimab in advanced cancers. Study-wide context: Every 2 weeks, patients got intravenous ivuxolimab at one of six dose levels (0.01-10 mg/kg). Partial responses were achieved by three patients, one with hepatocellular carcinoma and two with cutaneous melanoma.

Here immunoSEQ multiplex PCR was the method, and the copy in TCRdb shows in-frame clones only, minus some. The sample records roughly 100,000 clones, 80% to 85% being singletons. V shed 6 bases, J shed 6 bases, and the junction held 7 bases outside the gene matches. This CDR3 has 14 amino acids. The germline V gene has CDR1 MDHEN and CDR2 SYDVKM. The chain joins TRBV28 to TRBJ2-2; 7 nucleotides line up with TRBD1. Sample: CD4+ or CD8+ T cells sorted from blood, taken in a trial of the OX40 agonist ivuxolimab. This receptor was obtained from an adult with an advanced solid tumor such as melanoma, head and neck, liver or kidney cancer. The CDR3 coding sequence is TGTGCCAGCAGCAGGTCAGGGGGTTCCGGGGAGCTGTTTTTT. It encodes CASSRSGGSGELFF. The full variable domain, in which reference TRBV28 and TRBJ2-2 provide the parts outside the CDR3, is DVKVTQSSRYLVKRTGEKVFLECVQDMDHENMFWYRQDPGLGLRLIYFSYDVKMKEKGDIPEGYSVSREKKERFSLILESASTNQTSMYLCASSRSGGSGELFFGEGSRLTVL.